This T cell receptor beta chain was obtained from a study of blood T cell repertoires in COVID-19. In the study overall: PBMCs, B-cell-depleted T cells, or T cells provided the cDNA or gDNA that made up the material.

Original analysis: Estimates of nucleated cell counts were drawn from the amplification of reference gene primers. This table comes from immunoSEQ multiplex PCR, and its TCRdb copy is limited to in-frame clones, with some not included. V and J calls and clone size are given by that table; D and trimming were obtained from the DNA. Counted here are about 81,000 clones, approximately 91% occurring once; the ten biggest clones make up roughly 12%. There are a few counts of this clone. The sample was peripheral blood. The sequence was collected from a man aged 65 to 79 with active or convalescent COVID-19.

In DNA form, the CDR3 reads TGCGCCAGCAGCGGTACAGGGCCGGCCTACGAGCAGTACTTC. This translates into CASSGTGPAYEQYF. The chain joins TRBV5-1 to TRBJ2-7, with D tentatively TRBD1 (6 bases). CDR1 and CDR2 from the germline V gene are SGHRS and YFSETQ. Deletions cut 4 bases from V and 2 bases from J, with 13 bases between. This CDR3 has 14 residues.